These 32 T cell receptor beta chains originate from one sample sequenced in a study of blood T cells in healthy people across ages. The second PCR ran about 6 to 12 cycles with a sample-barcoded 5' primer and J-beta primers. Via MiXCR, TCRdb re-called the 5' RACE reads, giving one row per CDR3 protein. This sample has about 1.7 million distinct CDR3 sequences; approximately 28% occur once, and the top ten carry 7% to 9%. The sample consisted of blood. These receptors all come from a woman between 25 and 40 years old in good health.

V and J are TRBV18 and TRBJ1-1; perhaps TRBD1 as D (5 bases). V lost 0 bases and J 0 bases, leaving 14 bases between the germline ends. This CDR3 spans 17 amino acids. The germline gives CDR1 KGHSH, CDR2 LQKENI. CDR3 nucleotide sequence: TGTGCCAGCTCACCACCGGGGCAGGCTACCTTGAACACTGAAGCTTTCTTT. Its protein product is CASSPPGQATLNTEAFF.

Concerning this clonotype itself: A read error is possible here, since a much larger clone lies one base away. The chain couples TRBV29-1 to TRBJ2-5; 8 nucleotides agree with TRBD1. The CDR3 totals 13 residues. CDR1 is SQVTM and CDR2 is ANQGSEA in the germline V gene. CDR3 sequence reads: CSVDAGGGETRYF. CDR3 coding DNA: TGCAGCGTTGACGCAGGGGGCGGAGAGACCCGGTACTTC.

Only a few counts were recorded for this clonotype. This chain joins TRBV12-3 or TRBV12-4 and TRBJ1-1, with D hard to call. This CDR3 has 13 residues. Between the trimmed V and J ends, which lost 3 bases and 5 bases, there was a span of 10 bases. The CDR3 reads CASSFQEWTEAFF. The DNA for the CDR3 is TGTGCCAGCAGTTTTCAGGAGTGGACTGAAGCTTTCTTT.

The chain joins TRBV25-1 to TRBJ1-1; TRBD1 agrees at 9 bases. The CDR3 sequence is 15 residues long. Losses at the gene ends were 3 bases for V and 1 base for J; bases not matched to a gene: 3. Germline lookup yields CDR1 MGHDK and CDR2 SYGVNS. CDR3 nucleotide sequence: TGTGCCAGCAGTGACCCGGGACAGGGGAACACTGAAGCTTTCTTT. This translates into CASSDPGQGNTEAFF.

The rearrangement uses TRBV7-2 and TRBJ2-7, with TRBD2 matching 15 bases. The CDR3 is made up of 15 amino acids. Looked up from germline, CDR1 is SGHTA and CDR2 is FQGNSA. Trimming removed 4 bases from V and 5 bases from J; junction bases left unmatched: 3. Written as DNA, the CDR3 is TGTGCCAGCAGCTGGGGACTAGCGGGAGGAGACGAGCAGTACTTC. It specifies CASSWGLAGGDEQYF.

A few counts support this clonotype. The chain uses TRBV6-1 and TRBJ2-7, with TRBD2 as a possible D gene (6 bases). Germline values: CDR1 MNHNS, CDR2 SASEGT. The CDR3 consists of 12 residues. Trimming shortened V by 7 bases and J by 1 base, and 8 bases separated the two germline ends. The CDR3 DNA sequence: TGTGCCAGCACGGCGGGGTCCTACGAGCAGTACTTC. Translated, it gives CASTAGSYEQYF.

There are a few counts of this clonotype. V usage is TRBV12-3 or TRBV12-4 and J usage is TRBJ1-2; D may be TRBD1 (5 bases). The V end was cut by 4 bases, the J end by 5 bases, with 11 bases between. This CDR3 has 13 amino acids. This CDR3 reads CASSSGGVYGYTF. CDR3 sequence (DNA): TGTGCCAGCAGTTCCGGGGGGGTATATGGCTACACCTTC.

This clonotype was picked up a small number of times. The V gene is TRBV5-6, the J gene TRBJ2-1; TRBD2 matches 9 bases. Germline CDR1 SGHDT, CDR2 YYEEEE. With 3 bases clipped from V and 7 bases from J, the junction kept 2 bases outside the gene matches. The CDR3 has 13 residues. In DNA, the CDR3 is TGTGCCAGCAGCTGGGGACTAGCAAATGAGCAGTTCTTC. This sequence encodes CASSWGLANEQFF. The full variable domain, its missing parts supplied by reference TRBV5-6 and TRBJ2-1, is DAGVTQSPTHLIKTRGQQVTLRCSPKSGHDTVSWYQQALGQGPQFIFQYYEEEERQRGNFPDRFSGHQFPNYSSELNVNALLLGDSALYLCASSWGLANEQFFGPGTRLTVL.

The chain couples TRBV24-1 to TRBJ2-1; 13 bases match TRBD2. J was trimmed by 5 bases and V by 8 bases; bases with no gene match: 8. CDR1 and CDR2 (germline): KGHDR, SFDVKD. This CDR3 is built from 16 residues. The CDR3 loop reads CATMGTSGTENNEQFF. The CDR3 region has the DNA TGTGCCACCATGGGGACTAGCGGGACAGAAAACAATGAGCAGTTCTTC.

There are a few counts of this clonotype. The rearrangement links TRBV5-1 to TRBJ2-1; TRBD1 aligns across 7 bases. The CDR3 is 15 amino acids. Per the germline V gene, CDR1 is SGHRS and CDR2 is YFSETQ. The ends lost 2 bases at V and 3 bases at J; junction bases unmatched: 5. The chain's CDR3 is CASSFTGDRYNEQFF. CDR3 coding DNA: TGCGCCAGCAGCTTTACAGGGGATCGCTACAATGAGCAGTTCTTC.

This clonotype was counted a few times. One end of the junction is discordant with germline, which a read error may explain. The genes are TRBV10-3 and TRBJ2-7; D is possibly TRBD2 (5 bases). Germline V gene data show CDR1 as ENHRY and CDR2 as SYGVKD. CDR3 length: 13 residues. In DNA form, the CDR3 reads TGTGCCATCAGTGAAGCGGCCAGCTACGGGCAGTACTTC. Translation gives CAISEAASYGQYF.

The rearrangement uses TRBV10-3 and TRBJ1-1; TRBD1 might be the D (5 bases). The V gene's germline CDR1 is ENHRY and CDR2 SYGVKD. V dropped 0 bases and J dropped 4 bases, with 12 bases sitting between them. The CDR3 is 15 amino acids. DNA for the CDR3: TGTGCCATCAGTGAGTCCGGGGGTGGGAGCACTGAAGCTTTCTTT. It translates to CAISESGGGSTEAFF.

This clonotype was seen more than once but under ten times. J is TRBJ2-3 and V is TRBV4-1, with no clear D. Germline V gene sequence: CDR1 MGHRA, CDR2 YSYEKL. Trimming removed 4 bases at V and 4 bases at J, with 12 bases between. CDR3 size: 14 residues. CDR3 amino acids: CASSPLGGADTQYF. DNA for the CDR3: TGCGCCAGCAGCCCCCTAGGTGGTGCAGATACGCAGTATTTT.

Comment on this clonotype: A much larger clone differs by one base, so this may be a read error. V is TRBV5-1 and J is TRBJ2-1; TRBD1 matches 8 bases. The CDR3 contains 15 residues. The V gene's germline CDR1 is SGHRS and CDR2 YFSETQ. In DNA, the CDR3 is TGCGCCAACAGCTTGAGGGACAGGACTTACAATGAGCAGTTCTTC. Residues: CANSLRDRTYNEQFF.

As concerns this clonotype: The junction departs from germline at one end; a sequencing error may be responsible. CDR3 residues: CASNVGLPGLAGAETQYF. The DNA of the CDR3 is TGTGCCAGCAACGTAGGACTACCGGGACTAGCGGGGGCAGAGACCCAGTACTTC. The chain joins TRBV9 to TRBJ2-7, with TRBD2 identical over 14 bases. Near its end, the DNA agrees better with TRBJ2-5, so the J call may be wrong. The germline V gene has CDR1 SGDLS and CDR2 YYNGEE. CDR3 length: 18 residues.

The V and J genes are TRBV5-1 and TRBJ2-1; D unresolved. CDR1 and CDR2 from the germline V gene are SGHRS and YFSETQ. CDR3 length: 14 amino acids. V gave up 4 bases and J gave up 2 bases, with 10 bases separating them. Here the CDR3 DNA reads TGCGCCAGCAGCGCGACTGTTACCTACAATGAGCAGTTCTTC. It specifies CASSATVTYNEQFF.

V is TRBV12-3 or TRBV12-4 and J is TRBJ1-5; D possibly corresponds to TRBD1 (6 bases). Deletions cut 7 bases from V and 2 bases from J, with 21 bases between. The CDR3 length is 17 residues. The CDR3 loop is CASTSTGGTGGNQPQHF. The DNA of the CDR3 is TGTGCCAGCACCTCGACAGGTGGAACAGGCGGCAATCAGCCCCAGCATTTT.

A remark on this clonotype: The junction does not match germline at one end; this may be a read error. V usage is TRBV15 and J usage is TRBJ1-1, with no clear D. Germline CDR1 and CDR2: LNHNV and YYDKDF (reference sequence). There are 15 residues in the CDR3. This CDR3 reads CATSGDPTMNTEAFF. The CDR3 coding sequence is TGTGCCACCAGCGGAGATCCCACCATGAACACTGAAGCTTTCTTT.

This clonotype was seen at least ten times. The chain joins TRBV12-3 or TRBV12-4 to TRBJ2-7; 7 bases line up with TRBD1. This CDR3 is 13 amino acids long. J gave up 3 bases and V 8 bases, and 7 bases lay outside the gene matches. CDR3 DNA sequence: TGTGCCAGCGCGACAGGGCTCAACTACGAGCAGTACTTC. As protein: CASATGLNYEQYF.

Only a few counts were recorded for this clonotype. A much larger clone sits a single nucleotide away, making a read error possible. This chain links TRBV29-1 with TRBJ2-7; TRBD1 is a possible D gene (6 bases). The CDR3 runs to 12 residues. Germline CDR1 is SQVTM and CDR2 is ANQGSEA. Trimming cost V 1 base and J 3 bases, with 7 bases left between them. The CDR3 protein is CSVEGTVYEQYF. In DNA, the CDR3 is TGCAGCGTTGAAGGGACAGTCTACGAGCAGTACTTC.

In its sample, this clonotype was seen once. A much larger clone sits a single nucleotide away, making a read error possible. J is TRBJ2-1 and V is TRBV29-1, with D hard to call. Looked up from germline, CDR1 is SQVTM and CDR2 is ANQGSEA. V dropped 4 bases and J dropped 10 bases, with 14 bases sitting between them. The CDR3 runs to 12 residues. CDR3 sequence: CSVGQSPYEQFF. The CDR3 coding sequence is TGCAGCGTTGGGCAGAGCCCCTACGAGCAGTTCTTC.

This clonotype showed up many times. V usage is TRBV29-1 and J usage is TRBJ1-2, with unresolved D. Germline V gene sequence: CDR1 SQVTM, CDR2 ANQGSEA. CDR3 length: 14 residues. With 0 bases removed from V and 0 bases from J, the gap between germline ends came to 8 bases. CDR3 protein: CSVEDRVPNYGYTF. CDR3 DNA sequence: TGCAGCGTTGAAGACCGGGTTCCTAACTATGGCTACACCTTC.

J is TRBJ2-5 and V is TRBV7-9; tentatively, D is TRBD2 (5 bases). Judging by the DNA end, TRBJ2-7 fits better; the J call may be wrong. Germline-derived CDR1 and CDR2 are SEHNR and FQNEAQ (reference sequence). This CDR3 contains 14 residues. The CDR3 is CASSGSRVGHEQYF. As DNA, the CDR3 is TGTGCCAGCAGCGGGAGTCGGGTCGGCCACGAGCAGTACTTC.

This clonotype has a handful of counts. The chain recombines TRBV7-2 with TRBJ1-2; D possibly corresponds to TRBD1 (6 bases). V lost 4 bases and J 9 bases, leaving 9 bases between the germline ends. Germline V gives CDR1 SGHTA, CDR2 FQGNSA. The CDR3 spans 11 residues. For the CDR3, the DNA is TGTGCCAGCAGCTCCCAGGGGAGCTACACCTTC. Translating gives CASSSQGSYTF.

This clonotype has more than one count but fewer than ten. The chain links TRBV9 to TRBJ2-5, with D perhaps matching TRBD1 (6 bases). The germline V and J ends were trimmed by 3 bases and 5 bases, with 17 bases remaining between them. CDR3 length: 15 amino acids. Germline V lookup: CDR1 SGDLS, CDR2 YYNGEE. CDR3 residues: CASSALPQGWETQYF. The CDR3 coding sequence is TGTGCCAGCAGCGCCCTTCCACAGGGATGGGAGACCCAGTACTTC. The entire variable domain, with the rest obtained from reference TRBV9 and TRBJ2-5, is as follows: DSGVTQTPKHLITATGQRVTLRCSPRSGDLSVYWYQQSLDQGLQFLIQYYNGEERAKGNILERFSAQQFPDLHSELNLSSLELGDSALYFCASSALPQGWETQYFGPGTRLLVL.

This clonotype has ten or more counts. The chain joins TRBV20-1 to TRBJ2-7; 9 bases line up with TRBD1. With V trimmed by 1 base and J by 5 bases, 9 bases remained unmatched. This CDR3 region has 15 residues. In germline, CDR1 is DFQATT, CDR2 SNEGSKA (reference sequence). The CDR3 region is CSARALDRGGDEQYF. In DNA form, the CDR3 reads TGCAGTGCTAGAGCCCTGGACAGGGGTGGCGACGAGCAGTACTTC.

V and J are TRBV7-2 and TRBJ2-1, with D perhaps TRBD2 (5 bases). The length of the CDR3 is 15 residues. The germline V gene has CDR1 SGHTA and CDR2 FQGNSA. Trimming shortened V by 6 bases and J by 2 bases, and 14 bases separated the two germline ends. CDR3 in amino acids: CASRGEGYTYNEQFF. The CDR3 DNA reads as TGTGCCAGCAGAGGTGAGGGATACACCTACAATGAGCAGTTCTTC.

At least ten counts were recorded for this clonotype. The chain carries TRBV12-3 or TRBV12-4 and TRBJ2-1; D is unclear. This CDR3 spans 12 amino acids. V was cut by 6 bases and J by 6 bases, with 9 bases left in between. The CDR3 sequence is CASRRGSNEQFF. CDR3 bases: TGTGCCAGCAGACGAGGCAGCAATGAGCAGTTCTTC.

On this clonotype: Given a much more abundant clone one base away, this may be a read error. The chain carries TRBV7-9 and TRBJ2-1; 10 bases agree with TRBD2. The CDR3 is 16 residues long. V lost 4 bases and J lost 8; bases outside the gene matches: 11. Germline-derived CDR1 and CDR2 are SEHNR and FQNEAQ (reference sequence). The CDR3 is CASSYDSSGRRDEQFF. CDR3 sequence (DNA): TGTGCCAGCAGCTACGACTCTAGCGGGAGAAGGGATGAGCAGTTCTTC.

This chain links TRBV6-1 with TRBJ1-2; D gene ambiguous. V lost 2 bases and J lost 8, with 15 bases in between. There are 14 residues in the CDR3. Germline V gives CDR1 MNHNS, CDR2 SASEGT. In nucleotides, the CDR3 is TGTGCCAGCAGTGAATTCGTGGGCGGAGGGGGCTACACCTTC. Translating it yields CASSEFVGGGGYTF.

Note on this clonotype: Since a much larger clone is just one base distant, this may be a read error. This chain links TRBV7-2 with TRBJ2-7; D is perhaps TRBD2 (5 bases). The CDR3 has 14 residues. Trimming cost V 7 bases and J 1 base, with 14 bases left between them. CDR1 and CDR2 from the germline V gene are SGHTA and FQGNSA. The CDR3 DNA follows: TGTACCAGCATCAAAACGAGCGGATCCTACGAGCAGTACTTC. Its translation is CTSIKTSGSYEQYF.

In DNA, the CDR3 is TGCGCCAGCAGCTGCCTCCCAGGGTCCGATGAGCAGTTCTTC. Amino acid sequence: CASSCLPGSDEQFF. This chain links TRBV5-1 with TRBJ2-1; D perhaps matches TRBD1 (5 bases). CDR1 and CDR2 from the germline V gene are SGHRS and YFSETQ. The length of the CDR3 is 14 residues. V was clipped by 3 bases and J by 8 bases, with 15 bases between them.